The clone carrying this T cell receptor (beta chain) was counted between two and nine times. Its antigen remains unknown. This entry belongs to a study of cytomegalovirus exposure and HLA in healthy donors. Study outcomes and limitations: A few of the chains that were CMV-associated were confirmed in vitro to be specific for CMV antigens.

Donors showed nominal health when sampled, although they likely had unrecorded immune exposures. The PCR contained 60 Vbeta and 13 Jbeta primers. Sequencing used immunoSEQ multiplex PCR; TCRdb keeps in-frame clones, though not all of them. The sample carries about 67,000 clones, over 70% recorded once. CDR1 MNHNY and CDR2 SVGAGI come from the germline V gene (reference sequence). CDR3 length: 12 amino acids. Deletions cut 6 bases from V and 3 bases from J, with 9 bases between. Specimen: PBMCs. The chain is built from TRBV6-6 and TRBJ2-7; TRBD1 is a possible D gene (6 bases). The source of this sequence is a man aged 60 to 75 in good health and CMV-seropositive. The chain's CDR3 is CASRTDSYEQYF. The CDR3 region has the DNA TGTGCCAGCAGAACGGACAGCTACGAGCAGTACTTC.